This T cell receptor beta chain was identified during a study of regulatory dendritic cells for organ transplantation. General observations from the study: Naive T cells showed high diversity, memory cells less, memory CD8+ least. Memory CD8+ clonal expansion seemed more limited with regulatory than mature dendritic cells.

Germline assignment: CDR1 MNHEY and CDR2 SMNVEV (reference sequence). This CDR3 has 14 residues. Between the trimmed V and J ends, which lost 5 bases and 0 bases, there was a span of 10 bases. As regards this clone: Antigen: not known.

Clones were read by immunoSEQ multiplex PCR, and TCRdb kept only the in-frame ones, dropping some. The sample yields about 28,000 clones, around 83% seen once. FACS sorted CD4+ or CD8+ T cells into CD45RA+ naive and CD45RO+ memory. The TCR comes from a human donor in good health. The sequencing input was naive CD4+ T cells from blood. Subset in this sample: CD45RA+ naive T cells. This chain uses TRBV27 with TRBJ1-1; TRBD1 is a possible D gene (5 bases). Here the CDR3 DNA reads TGTGCCAGCAGTAAAGACAGACTGAACACTGAAGCTTTCTTT. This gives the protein CASSKDRLNTEAFF.